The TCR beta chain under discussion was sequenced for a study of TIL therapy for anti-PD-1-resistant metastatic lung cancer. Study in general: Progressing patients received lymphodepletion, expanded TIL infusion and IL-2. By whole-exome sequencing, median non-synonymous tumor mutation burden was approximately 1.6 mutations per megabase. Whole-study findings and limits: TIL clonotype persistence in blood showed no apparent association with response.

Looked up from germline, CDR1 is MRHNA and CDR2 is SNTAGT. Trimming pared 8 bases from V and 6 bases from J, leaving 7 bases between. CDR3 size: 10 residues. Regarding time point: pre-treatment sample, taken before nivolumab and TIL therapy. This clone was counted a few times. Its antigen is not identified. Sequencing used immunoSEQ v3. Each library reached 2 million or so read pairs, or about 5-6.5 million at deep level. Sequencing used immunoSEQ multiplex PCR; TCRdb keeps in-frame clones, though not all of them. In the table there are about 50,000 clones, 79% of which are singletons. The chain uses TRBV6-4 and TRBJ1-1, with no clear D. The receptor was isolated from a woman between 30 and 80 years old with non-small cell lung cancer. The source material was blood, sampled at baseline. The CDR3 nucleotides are TGTGCCAGCCCGCGACCTGAAGCTTTCTTT. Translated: CASPRPEAFF.